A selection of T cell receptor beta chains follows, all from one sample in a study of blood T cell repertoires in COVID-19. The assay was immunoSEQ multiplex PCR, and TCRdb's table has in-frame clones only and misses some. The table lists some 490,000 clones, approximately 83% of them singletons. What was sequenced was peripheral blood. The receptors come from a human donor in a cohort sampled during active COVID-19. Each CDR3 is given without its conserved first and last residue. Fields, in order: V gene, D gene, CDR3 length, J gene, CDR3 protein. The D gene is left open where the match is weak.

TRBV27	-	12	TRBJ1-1	ASSLKPENTEAF
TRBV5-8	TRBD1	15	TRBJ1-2	ASSLAPTGRLAYGYT
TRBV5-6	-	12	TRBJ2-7	ASSEGSFSYEQY
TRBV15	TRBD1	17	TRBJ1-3	ATSRPITRDRGMLDTIY
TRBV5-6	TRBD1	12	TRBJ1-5	ASSFRAGGQPQH
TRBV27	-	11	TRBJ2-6	ASSPVGANVLT
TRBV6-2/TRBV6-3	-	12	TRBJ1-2	ASSYSRGEGGYT
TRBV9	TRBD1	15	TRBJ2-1	ASSVGMNRGSYNEQF
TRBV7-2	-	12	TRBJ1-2	ASSWGLFNYGYT
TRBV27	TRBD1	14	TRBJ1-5	ASSLSLDRGNQPQH
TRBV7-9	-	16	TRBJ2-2	ASSSIVGAGANTGELF
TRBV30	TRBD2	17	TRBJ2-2	AWRTGLAGLLRHGGELF
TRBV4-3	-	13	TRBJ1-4	ASSQDPARHEKLF
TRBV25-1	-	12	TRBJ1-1	ASSGSGGATEAF
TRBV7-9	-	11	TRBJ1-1	ASRQGMSAEAF
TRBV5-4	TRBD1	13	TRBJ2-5	ASTPGQGFRETQY
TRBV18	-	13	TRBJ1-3	ASSSDTVAGNTIY
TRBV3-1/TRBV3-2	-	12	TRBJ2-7	ASSRSASVPEQY
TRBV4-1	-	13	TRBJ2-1	ASSPRDSPYNEQF
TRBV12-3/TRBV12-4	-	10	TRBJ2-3	ASSPSTDTQY
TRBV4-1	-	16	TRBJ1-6	ASSHAETGSSYNSPLH
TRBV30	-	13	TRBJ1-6	AWSAQGGFGSPLH
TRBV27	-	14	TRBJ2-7	ASSLRWQVSSYEQY
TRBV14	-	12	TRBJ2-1	ASSRTSSYNEQF
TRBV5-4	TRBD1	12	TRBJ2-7	ASSSPGQGAEQY
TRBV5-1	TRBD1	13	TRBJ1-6	ASSSETGGRSPLH
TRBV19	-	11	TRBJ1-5	ASSSSRIQPQH
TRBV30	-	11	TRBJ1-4	AWSMSVREKLF
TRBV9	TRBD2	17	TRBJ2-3	ASSVAGTSGRGDTDTQY
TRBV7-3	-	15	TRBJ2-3	ASSARPSGLSPDTQY
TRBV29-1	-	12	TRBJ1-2	SVEVGTGNYGYT
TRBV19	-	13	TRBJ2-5	ASSIVRSGQETQY
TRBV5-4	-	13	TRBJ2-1	ASSLPAASYNEQF
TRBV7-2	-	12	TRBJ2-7	ASSLRQPSYEQY
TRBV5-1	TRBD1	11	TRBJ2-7	ASRQGTSYEQY
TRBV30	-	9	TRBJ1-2	AWTANYGYT
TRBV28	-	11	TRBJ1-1	ASRQTPNTEAF
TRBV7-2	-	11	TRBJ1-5	ASSSDRNQPQH
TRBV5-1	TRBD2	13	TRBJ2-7	ASSLDGRGSYEQY